This TCR beta chain was retrieved from a study of blood T cell repertoires in COVID-19. CDR3 length: 15 residues. The germline V gene encodes CDR1 LGHDT and CDR2 YNNKEL (reference sequence). V shed 0 bases, J shed 1 base, and the junction held 2 bases outside the gene matches. This clone was observed a few times. Produced via immunoSEQ multiplex PCR; TCRdb's table is partial and in-frame only. Found here are 80,000 to 90,000 clones, 65% to 80% of them singletons; the top ten hold over 9%. The chain employs TRBV3-1 (or the pseudogene TRBV3-2) and TRBJ2-5, with 7 bases aligning to TRBD1. The sequencing sample was made of peripheral blood. The clonotype originates from a man between 65 and 79 years old with acute or convalescent COVID-19. This chain's CDR3 is CASSQEGQTQETQYF. CDR3 nucleotide sequence: TGTGCCAGCAGCCAAGAGGGACAGACCCAAGAGACCCAGTACTTC.